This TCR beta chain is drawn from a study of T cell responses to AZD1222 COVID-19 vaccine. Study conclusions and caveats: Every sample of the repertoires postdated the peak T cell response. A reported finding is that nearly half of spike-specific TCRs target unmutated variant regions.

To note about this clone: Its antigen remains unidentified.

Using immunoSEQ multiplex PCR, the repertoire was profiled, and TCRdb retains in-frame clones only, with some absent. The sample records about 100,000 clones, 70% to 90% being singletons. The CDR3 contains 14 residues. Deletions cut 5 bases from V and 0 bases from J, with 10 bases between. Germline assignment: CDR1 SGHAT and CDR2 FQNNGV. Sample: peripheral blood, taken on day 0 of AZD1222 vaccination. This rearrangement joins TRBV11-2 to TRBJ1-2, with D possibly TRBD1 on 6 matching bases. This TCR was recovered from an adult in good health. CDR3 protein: CASSEDRPNYGYTF. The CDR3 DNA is TGTGCCAGCAGCGAGGACAGACCTAACTATGGCTACACCTTC.